This TCR beta chain was identified in a study of blood T cell repertoires in COVID-19. About the research overall: Researchers got acute and convalescent COVID-19 samples from the United States, Italy and Spain.

The V and J ends lost 0 bases and 5 bases, in that order; junction bases with no gene match: 6. The germline CDR1 and CDR2 sequences are SGHRS and YFSETQ. The length of the CDR3 is 16 residues. The table came from immunoSEQ multiplex PCR; TCRdb's copy has only in-frame clones and leaves some out. Of about 300,000 clones listed, roughly 90% are singletons. The gene calls are TRBV5-1 and TRBJ2-1; 9 nucleotides align to TRBD1. This receptor was obtained from a man aged 18 to 29 who had recovered from COVID-19. Sequenced input: peripheral blood. CDR3 DNA sequence: TGCGCCAGCAGCTTGGGTGGGACAGGGAGGCACAATGAGCAGTTCTTC. This translates into CASSLGGTGRHNEQFF.